This T cell receptor (beta chain) stems from a study of control samples from healthy donors and cancer patients (dated by TCRdb to 2020 to 2022). To note about this clone: Its antigen has not been determined. One base away there is no much larger clone; base qualities are not given.

After removal of 4 bases from V and 7 bases from J, the junction retains 2 bases not matched to a gene. The CDR3 holds 13 amino acids from the cysteine to the phenylalanine. The only DNA kept is the CDR3, 39 bases in frame from the first base. The CDR1 and CDR2 encoded by the germline V gene are MDHEN and SYDVKM. The library was obtained by the immunoSEQ multiplex PCR assay. The source is immuneACCESS, and TCRdb retained only in-frame sequences with V and J called. Part of the clones is not carried over; for the studies checked, unresolved V genes explain less than half of this, and the remainder is unexplained. Here the sample has over 85,000 clones; around 90% occur a single time. In total, the top ten clones hold about 2.5% of the sample.

Sequenced input: blood. The sequence joins TRBV28 to TRBJ1-2; a stretch of 11 junction bases matches TRBD1. This receptor was obtained from a woman between 18 and 30 years old in good health. The CDR3 protein is CASSSGTGGGYTF. The base sequence is TGTGCCAGCAGTTCCGGGACAGGGGGTGGCTACACCTTC.